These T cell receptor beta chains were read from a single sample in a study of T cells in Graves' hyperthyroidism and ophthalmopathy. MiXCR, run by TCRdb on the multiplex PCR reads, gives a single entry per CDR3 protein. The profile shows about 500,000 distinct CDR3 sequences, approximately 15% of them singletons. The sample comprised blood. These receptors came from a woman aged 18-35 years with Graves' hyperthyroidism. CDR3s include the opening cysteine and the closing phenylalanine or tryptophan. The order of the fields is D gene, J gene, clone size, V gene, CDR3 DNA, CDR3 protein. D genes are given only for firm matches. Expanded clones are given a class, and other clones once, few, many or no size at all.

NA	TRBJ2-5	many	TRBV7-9	TGTGCCAGCAGCCGACTAAAGGAGACCCAGTACTTC	CASSRLKETQYF
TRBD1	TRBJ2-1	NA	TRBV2	TGTGCCAGCAAGGGGACAGGGCCCTCCAATGAGCAGTTCTTC	CASKGTGPSNEQFF
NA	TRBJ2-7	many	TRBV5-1	TGCGCCAGCAGCCCAACAGGGTCCTCCGAGCAGTACTTC	CASSPTGSSEQYF
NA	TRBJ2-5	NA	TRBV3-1	TGTGCCAGCAGCCAAAGGACAGTTGAGACCCAGTACTTC	CASSQRTVETQYF
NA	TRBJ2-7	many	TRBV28	TGTGCCAGCAACAATAGGGAGGGAGGGACAGCTTCCTACGAGCAGTACTTC	CASNNREGGTASYEQYF
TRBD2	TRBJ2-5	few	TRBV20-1	TGCAGTGCTAGAGACAGCGGGGGGGCGGTAAAGACCCAGTACTTC	CSARDSGGAVKTQYF
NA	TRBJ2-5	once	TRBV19	TGTGCCAGTAGTCCCGTCAGCGCCCAAGAGACCCAGTACTTC	CASSPVSAQETQYF
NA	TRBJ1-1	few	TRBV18	TGTGCCAGCTCACCAACCAATACAGGGAACACTGAAGCTTTCTTT	CASSPTNTGNTEAFF
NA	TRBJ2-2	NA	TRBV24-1	TGTGCCACCAGTGATTTGCAGAACACCGGGGAGCTGTTTTTT	CATSDLQNTGELFF
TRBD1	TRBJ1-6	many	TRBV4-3	TGCGCCAGCAGTCCCGACAGGGATCGTTCACCCCTCCACTTT	CASSPDRDRSPLHF
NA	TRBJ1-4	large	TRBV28	TGTGCCAGCACCCCGTGGGGAGCAACTAATGAAAAACTGTTTTTT	CASTPWGATNEKLFF
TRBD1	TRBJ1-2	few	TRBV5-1	TGCGCCAGCAGCTTGGCCGCGGACAGGGGGTTAATTGGCTATGGCTACACCTTC	CASSLAADRGLIGYGYTF
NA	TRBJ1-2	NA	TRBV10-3	TGTGCCATCAGTGAGACAACAGGGTTCTACTATGGCTACACCTTC	CAISETTGFYYGYTF
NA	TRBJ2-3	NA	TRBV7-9	TGTGCCAGCAGCTTTCAAAACAGCCTACAAAGCACAGATACGCAGTATTTT	CASSFQNSLQSTDTQYF
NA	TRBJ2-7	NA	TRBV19	TGTGCCAGTAGTATACAGGGAAGCTCCTACGAGCAGTACTTC	CASSIQGSSYEQYF
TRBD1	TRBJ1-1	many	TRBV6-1	TGTGCCAGCAGTGGGAACAGGGGATTGGGCACTGAAGCTTTCTTT	CASSGNRGLGTEAFF
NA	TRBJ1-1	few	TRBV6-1	TGTGCCAGTGGGGAGGCCCGGAGAAGGTATGAAGCTTTCTTT	CASGEARRRYEAFF
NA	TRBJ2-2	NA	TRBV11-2	TGTGCCAGCAGCTTTAGGCGGGCAGAGGGGTCAACCGGGGAGCTGTTTTTT	CASSFRRAEGSTGELFF
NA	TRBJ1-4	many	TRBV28	TGTGCCAGCAGTTCTGGGGTGGCTAATGAAAAACTGTTTTTT	CASSSGVANEKLFF
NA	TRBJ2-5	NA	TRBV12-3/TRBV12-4	TGTGCCAGCGCAACCGGGCCGGAAGCAGGCCAGTACTTC	CASATGPEAGQYF
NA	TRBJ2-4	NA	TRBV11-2	TGTGCCAGCAGCTTAGATGACAGGAGAAACATTCAGTACTTC	CASSLDDRRNIQYF
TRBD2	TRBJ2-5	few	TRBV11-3	TGTGCCAGCAGTCCCCGGCGGGGGGACCAAGAGACCCAGTACTTC	CASSPRRGDQETQYF
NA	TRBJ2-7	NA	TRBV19	TGTGCCAGTAGTATAGATCGGGACCCGCGGTACGAGCAGTACTTC	CASSIDRDPRYEQYF
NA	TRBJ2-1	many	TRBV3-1	TGTGCCAGCAGCCAAGCACCCAATGAGCAGTTCTTC	CASSQAPNEQFF
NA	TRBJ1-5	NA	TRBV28	TGTGCCAGCACCCCGACCCATATCCATAAGCCCCAGCATTTT	CASTPTHIHKPQHF
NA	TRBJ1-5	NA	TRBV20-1	TGCAGTGCTCTGGACGGCAGAAATCAGCCCCAGCATTTT	CSALDGRNQPQHF
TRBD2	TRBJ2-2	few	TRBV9	TGTGCCAGCAGCGTAGTATTTCCTAGCGGGAGGTCCGGGGAGCTGTTTTTT	CASSVVFPSGRSGELFF
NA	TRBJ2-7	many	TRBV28	TGTGCCAGCAGTTTGGGGCCGTTGGGGGCCTCCTACGAGCAGTACTTC	CASSLGPLGASYEQYF
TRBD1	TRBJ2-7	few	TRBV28	TGTGCCAGCAGTTTGTCACAGGGGAACAACGAGCAGTACTTC	CASSLSQGNNEQYF
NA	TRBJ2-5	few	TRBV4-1	TGCGCCAGCAGCCCCGGAGACAGTGTAGGGCAAGAGACCCAGTACTTC	CASSPGDSVGQETQYF
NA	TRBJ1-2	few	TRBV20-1	TGCAGTGCTAGGAAGAGTGGATTTGACTATGGCTACACCTTC	CSARKSGFDYGYTF
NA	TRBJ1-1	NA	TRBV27	TGTGCCAGCAGTTTATCAGGCAGCACTGTGAACACTGAAGCTTTCTTT	CASSLSGSTVNTEAFF
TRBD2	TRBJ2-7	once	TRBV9	TGTGCCAGCAGCTCCCAGCTCACTACTAGCGGGGGATACGAGCAGTACTTC	CASSSQLTTSGGYEQYF
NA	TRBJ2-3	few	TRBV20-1	TGCAGTGCCTCCCGGGCCTCACCCCACACAGATACGCAGTATTTT	CSASRASPHTDTQYF